Given below is one TCR beta chain in context. Profiling relied on immunoSEQ multiplex PCR, and the TCRdb table lists in-frame clones only, not all of them. The table lists over 200,000 clones, just over 85% of them singletons. The data were obtained in a study of blood T cell repertoires in COVID-19. Study overall: The United States, Italy and Spain supplied acute and convalescent COVID-19 samples.

Germline V CDR1 and CDR2: KGHSH, LQKENI. CDR3 length equals 17 residues. V was clipped by 3 bases and J by 0 bases; unmatched bases: 7. This receptor was obtained from a man aged 50-59 years with COVID-19, enrolled during active disease. The chain employs TRBV18 and TRBJ2-5, with 10 bases that match TRBD2. Sequenced material: peripheral blood. The CDR3 here is CASSPLLLAGNQETQYF. CDR3 nucleotide sequence: TGTGCCAGCTCACCCCTTCTACTAGCGGGGAACCAAGAGACCCAGTACTTC.